Listed here is a single T cell receptor beta chain. The antigen remains undetermined. The data were taken from a study of cytomegalovirus exposure and HLA in healthy donors. Study-level information: An earlier analysis identified under 130 million unique TCR beta sequences in approximately 170 million T cells. Study results and limitations: The majority of CMV-associated TCR beta chains were reported as apparently HLA-restricted in a later analysis. Later genetic work tied a missense DCLRE1C variant to beta-chain V and J trimming.

Germline V CDR1 and CDR2: ENHRY, SYGVKD. V was pared by 9 bases and J by 5 bases, with 7 bases of the junction left unmatched. The CDR3 length is 16 residues. The PCR employed 60 Vbeta primers together with 13 Jbeta primers. Clones were read by immunoSEQ multiplex PCR, and TCRdb kept only the in-frame ones, dropping some. The sample comprises about 220,000 clones, around four fifths of which are singletons, and 0.71% rests with the top ten. Sequences were obtained from PBMCs. This chain links TRBV10-3 with TRBJ2-2; 15 positions agree with TRBD2. The receptor comes from a boy aged 2 to 10 in good health and CMV-seronegative. Here the CDR3 DNA reads TGTGCCATTGCATTGGGACTAGCGGGGGGAACCGGGGAGCTGTTTTTT. Translated, it gives CAIALGLAGGTGELFF.